These T cell receptor beta chains were read from a single sample in a study of blood T cell repertoires in COVID-19. The method was immunoSEQ multiplex PCR; TCRdb's version includes in-frame clones alone and lacks a portion of them. The sample records 170,000 or so clones, approximately 87% being singletons. The sample comprised peripheral blood. These receptors came from a woman aged 18-30 years who had recovered from COVID-19. CDR3s include the opening cysteine and the closing phenylalanine or tryptophan. The order of the fields is CDR3 protein, CDR3 DNA, V gene, CDR3 length, D gene, J gene, clone size. The D gene is left open where the match is weak. Some rows have no size entry. The others give once, few or many, or a class for an expanded clone.

CASRENREHEQYF,TGTGCCAGCAGGGAGAACCGGGAGCACGAGCAGTACTTC,TRBV12-3/TRBV12-4,13,NA,TRBJ2-7,NA
CASSPRQGLGLHTEAFF,TGTGCCAGCAGCCCCAGACAGGGTCTAGGGTTACACACTGAAGCTTTCTTT,TRBV5-4,17,TRBD1,TRBJ1-1,NA
CASSTRTSFALDTQYF,TGCGCCAGCAGCACCCGCACTAGCTTCGCCCTAGATACGCAGTATTTT,TRBV4-1,16,NA,TRBJ2-3,NA
CASSPMPGLADRITYNEQFF,TGTGCCAGCAGCCCGATGCCGGGACTAGCGGACCGAATTACCTACAATGAGCAGTTCTTC,TRBV7-3,20,TRBD2,TRBJ2-1,NA
CATSEVQGAVANTGELFF,TGTGCCACCAGTGAGGTCCAGGGGGCCGTCGCGAACACCGGGGAGCTGTTTTTT,TRBV24-1,18,TRBD1,TRBJ2-2,NA
CASTPGTSGSNEQFF,TGTGCCAGCACACCCGGGACTAGCGGGAGTAATGAGCAGTTCTTC,TRBV27,15,TRBD2,TRBJ2-1,NA
CASSFWDRSNEQFF,TGTGCCAGCAGCTTTTGGGACAGGTCCAATGAGCAGTTCTTC,TRBV7-2,14,TRBD1,TRBJ2-1,NA
CASSLQDQETQYF,TGTGCCAGCAGTTTACAGGACCAAGAGACCCAGTACTTC,TRBV27,13,NA,TRBJ2-5,NA
CAWSGQRGGGDTQYF,TGTGCCTGGAGTGGACAGCGGGGTGGAGGGGATACGCAGTATTTT,TRBV30,15,TRBD2,TRBJ2-3,NA
CASVERGPQYF,TGTGCCAGCGTCGAAAGGGGTCCGCAGTATTTT,TRBV7-9,11,NA,TRBJ2-3,once
CASTTYQPGKYGYTF,TGTGCCAGCACTACATACCAACCCGGGAAGTATGGCTACACCTTC,TRBV27,15,NA,TRBJ1-2,NA